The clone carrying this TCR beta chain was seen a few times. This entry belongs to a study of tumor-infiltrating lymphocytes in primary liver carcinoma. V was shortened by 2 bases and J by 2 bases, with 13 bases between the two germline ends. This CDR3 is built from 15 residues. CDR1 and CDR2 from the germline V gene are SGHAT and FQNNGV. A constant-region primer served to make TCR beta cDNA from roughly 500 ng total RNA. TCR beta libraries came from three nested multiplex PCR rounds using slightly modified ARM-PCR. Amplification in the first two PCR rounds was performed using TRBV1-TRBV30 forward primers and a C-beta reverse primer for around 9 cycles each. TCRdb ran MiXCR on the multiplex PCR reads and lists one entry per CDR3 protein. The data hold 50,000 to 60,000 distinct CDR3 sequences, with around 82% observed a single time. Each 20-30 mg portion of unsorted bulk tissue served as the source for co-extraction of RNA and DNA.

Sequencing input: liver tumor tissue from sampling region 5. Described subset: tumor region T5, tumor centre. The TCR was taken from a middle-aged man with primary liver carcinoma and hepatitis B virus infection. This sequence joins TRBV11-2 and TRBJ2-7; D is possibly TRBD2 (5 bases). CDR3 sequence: CASSLSSGITYEQYF. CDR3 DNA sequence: TGTGCCAGCAGCTTATCCTCGGGGATTACCTACGAGCAGTACTTC.